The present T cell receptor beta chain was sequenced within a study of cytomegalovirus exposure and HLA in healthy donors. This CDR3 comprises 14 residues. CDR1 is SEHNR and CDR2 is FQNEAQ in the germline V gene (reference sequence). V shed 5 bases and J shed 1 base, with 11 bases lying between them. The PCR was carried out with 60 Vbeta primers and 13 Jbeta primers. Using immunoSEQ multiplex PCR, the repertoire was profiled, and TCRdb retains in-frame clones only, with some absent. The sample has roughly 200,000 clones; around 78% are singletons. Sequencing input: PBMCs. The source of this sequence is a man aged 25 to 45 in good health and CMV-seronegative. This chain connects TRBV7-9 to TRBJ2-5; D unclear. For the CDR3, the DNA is TGTGCCAGCAGCCCAGTGACACTCCAAGAGACCCAGTACTTC. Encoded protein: CASSPVTLQETQYF. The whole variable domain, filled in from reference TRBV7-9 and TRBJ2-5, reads DTGVSQNPRHKITKRGQNVTFRCDPISEHNRLYWYRQTLGQGPEFLTYFQNEAQLEKSRLLSDRFSAERPKGSFSTLEIQRTEQGDSAMYLCASSPVTLQETQYFGPGTRLLVL.